This T cell receptor (beta chain) derives from a study of early T cells in non-severe SARS-CoV-2 infection. Turning to the study itself: Chains were unpaired, as sequencing was done on bulk RNA from unsorted whole blood.

The CDR3 runs 15 residues. V gave up 1 base and J gave up 1 base, with 10 bases separating them. The germline V gene encodes CDR1 MGHRA and CDR2 YSYEKL. Separate cDNA molecules each had unique molecular identifiers attached to them. TCRdb re-derived calls from the 5' RACE reads in MiXCR, one entry per CDR3 protein. This table has approximately 71,000 distinct CDR3 sequences, 12% appearing once. This clonotype has only a few counts. The chain has TRBV4-1 and TRBJ1-1; D gene unclear. The receptor was derived from an adult who was a healthcare worker with PCR-confirmed SARS-CoV-2 infection or an uninfected control (not recorded which). The sequenced material came from whole blood. CDR3 nucleotide sequence: TGCGCCAGCAGCCAAGTCTCAACACCGAACACTGAAGCTTTCTTT. Translated: CASSQVSTPNTEAFF.